This TCR beta chain was found in a study of breast tumors, draining lymph nodes, adjacent tissues. TCRdb called the multiplex PCR reads again in MiXCR, with one record for every CDR3 protein. The table lists about 200,000 distinct CDR3 sequences, approximately 33% of them singletons. This clonotype was found a few times. Samples came from axillary lymph nodes draining the breast cancer. CDR1 and CDR2 (germline): SNHLY, FYNNEI. The CDR3 sequence is 13 residues long. V lost 3 bases, J lost 1 base, and 6 bases lay in between. V and J are TRBV2 and TRBJ1-1; no definite D call. The source of this sequence is a female donor with breast cancer. Some clones in this sample may be carry-over from other donors' samples. The sample taken for sequencing was axillary lymph node tissue. The CDR3: CASSDLRNTEAFF. The CDR3 nucleotides are TGTGCCAGCAGTGATTTGCGGAACACTGAAGCTTTCTTT.